This T cell receptor (beta chain) was observed in a study of T cell responses to AZD1222 COVID-19 vaccine. Study-level findings and limits: Donors in the cohort were predominantly white British and more often female, and clonal diversity was possibly underestimated.

TCRdb's copy holds only in-frame clones and misses some; the assay was immunoSEQ multiplex PCR. The table includes roughly 79,000 clones, roughly nine tenths detected once. The V gene's germline CDR1 is MNHEY and CDR2 SVGEGT. The CDR3 has 16 residues. V trimming: 4 bases; J trimming: 6 bases; junction bases outside the gene matches: 7. Of note for this clone: Its antigen remains unknown.

The receptor comes from an adult in good health. The chain is built from TRBV6-2 or TRBV6-3 and TRBJ2-3; 13 positions match TRBD2. Sequenced material: peripheral blood, taken on day 0 of MenACWY control vaccination. The chain's CDR3 is CASSLLAGGGQDTQYF. CDR3 in DNA: TGTGCCAGCAGTTTACTAGCGGGGGGGGGCCAGGATACGCAGTATTTT.